The 30 T cell receptor beta chains listed next were all sequenced from one sample in a study of cytomegalovirus exposure and HLA in healthy donors. Amplification used 60 Vbeta primers and 13 Jbeta primers. Libraries were prepared by immunoSEQ multiplex PCR; TCRdb keeps only in-frame clonotypes and omits some of them. The sample yields roughly 70,000 clones, 70% to 80% seen once. The sequencing sample was made of PBMCs. These receptors came from a man between 45 and 60 years old in good health and CMV-seronegative.

The chain carries TRBV7-9 and TRBJ1-1; D is perhaps TRBD1 (5 bases). The germline CDR1 and CDR2 sequences are SEHNR and FQNEAQ (reference sequence). Trimming took 3 bases from V and 4 from J, leaving 15 bases between them. The CDR3 is made up of 15 amino acids. The CDR3 here is CASSFGGERRTEAFF. The CDR3, as DNA: TGTGCCAGCAGCTTCGGGGGAGAACGGCGCACTGAAGCTTTCTTT. The full variable domain, completed using reference TRBV7-9 and TRBJ1-1, is DTGVSQNPRHKITKRGQNVTFRCDPISEHNRLYWYRQTLGQGPEFLTYFQNEAQLEKSRLLSDRFSAERPKGSFSTLEIQRTEQGDSAMYLCASSFGGERRTEAFFGQGTRLTVV.

This clone was found once. The rearrangement uses TRBV7-8 and TRBJ2-1, with a possible D match to TRBD1 (6 bases). The CDR3 extends over 11 amino acids. Germline V CDR1 and CDR2: SGHVS, FQNEAQ. V shed 1 base and J shed 15 bases, with 10 bases lying between them. CDR3 nucleotide sequence: TGTGCCAGCAGCTTAGTAGGGACATGGTTCTTC. Amino acids: CASSLVGTWFF. The full variable domain, completed using reference TRBV7-8 and TRBJ2-1, is GAGVSQSPRYKVAKRGQDVALRCDPISGHVSLFWYQQALGQGPEFLTYFQNEAQLDKSGLPSDRFFAERPEGSVSTLKIQRTQQEDSAVYLCASSLVGTWFFGPGTRLTVL.

The rearrangement joins TRBV6-5 to TRBJ1-1; tentatively, D is TRBD1 (6 bases). CDR3 length: 14 residues. The V end lost 6 bases, the J end lost 7 bases, and 18 bases lay between the germline ends. The germline gives CDR1 MNHEY, CDR2 SVGAGI. CDR3 sequence (DNA): TGTGCCAGCAGAGGCCCCGGAACAGGGCATGAAGCTTTCTTT. As protein: CASRGPGTGHEAFF.

The chain links TRBV7-9 to TRBJ2-5, with D perhaps matching TRBD1 (6 bases). The CDR3 has 15 residues. Germline CDR1 reads SEHNR; CDR2 reads FQNEAQ (reference sequence). The germline V and J ends were trimmed by 3 bases and 2 bases, with 13 bases remaining between them. The CDR3 DNA follows: TGTGCCAGCAGCTTGCACGGACAGCGACAAGAGACCCAGTACTTC. The encoded protein is CASSLHGQRQETQYF. The full variable domain, with the rest looked up from reference TRBV7-9 and TRBJ2-5, is DTGVSQNPRHKITKRGQNVTFRCDPISEHNRLYWYRQTLGQGPEFLTYFQNEAQLEKSRLLSDRFSAERPKGSFSTLEIQRTEQGDSAMYLCASSLHGQRQETQYFGPGTRLLVL.

The chain employs TRBV2 and TRBJ2-7, with TRBD1 as a possible D gene (6 bases). V shed 4 bases and J shed 0 bases, with 10 bases lying between them. In germline, CDR1 is SNHLY, CDR2 FYNNEI. The CDR3 covers 14 residues. The CDR3 DNA reads as TGTGCCAGCAGTGGCAGGGGAAGCTCCTACGAGCAGTACTTC. Protein sequence: CASSGRGSSYEQYF.

In nucleotides, the CDR3 is TGTGCCAGTAGTATAGACGCGGCACGACGTACCGGGGAGCTGTTTTTT. Translation gives CASSIDAARRTGELFF. The chain employs TRBV19 and TRBJ2-2; no definite D call. V gave up 0 bases and J gave up 5 bases, with 13 bases separating them. The CDR3 runs 16 residues. Germline CDR1 LNHDA, CDR2 SQIVND (reference sequence).

The chain employs TRBV5-1 and TRBJ2-5; 16 bases are a match to TRBD2. The CDR3 is 18 amino acids. From germline, CDR1 is SGHRS and CDR2 YFSETQ. The trim removed 4 bases at V and 5 bases at J, leaving 11 bases unmatched. CDR3 amino acids: CASSPGTSGGAIWETQYF. In nucleotides, the CDR3 is TGCGCCAGCAGCCCCGGGACTAGCGGGGGGGCCATATGGGAGACCCAGTACTTC.

The chain carries TRBV5-5 and TRBJ1-2, with D unresolved. Looked up from germline, CDR1 is SGHKS and CDR2 is YYEKEE (reference sequence). The CDR3 sequence is 13 residues long. Trimming took off 3 bases at V and 4 bases at J, with 10 bases between the two ends. The CDR3 DNA reads as TGTGCCAGCAGCTCGGTCCTCCCCTATGGCTACACCTTC. Residues: CASSSVLPYGYTF.

This rearrangement joins TRBV25-1 to TRBJ2-5; 9 bases line up with TRBD2. V lost 9 bases and J lost 4; bases outside the gene matches: 9. Germline V gene data show CDR1 as MGHDK and CDR2 as SYGVNS. The CDR3 runs to 14 residues. CDR3 in DNA: TGTGCCAGTTGTGGGGGTAGCGGGAGAGAGACCCAGTACTTC. This encodes CASCGGSGRETQYF. Filled out from reference TRBV25-1 and TRBJ2-5, the complete variable domain reads EADIYQTPRYLVIGTGKKITLECSQTMGHDKMYWYQQDPGMELHLIHYSYGVNSTEKGDLSSESTVSRIRTEHFPLTLESARPSHTSQYLCASCGGSGRETQYFGPGTRLLVL.

The chain has TRBV19 and TRBJ2-7; TRBD2 agrees at 9 bases. The junction had 9 bases not matched to a gene; V was cut back by 7 bases and J by 5 bases. CDR1 and CDR2 (germline): LNHDA, SQIVND (reference sequence). The CDR3 consists of 14 residues. DNA of the CDR3: TGTGCCAGTAAGGGGCGGGAGGGCCCTCACGAGCAGTACTTC. Amino acids: CASKGREGPHEQYF. The whole variable domain, remainder taken from reference TRBV19 and TRBJ2-7, is DGGITQSPKYLFRKEGQNVTLSCEQNLNHDAMYWYRQDPGQGLRLIYYSQIVNDFQKGDIAEGYSVSREKKESFPLTVTSAQKNPTAFYLCASKGREGPHEQYFGPGTRLTVT.

V and J are TRBV19 and TRBJ1-5; TRBD1 is a possible D gene (6 bases). Deletions cut 6 bases from V and 3 bases from J, with 9 bases between. The CDR3 has 13 residues. Germline lookup yields CDR1 LNHDA and CDR2 SQIVND (reference sequence). The CDR3 DNA follows: TGTGCCAGTAGGGACAGCCTCAATCAGCCCCAGCATTTT. This sequence encodes CASRDSLNQPQHF.

This chain links TRBV18 with TRBJ2-1, with TRBD1 matching over 8 bases. Germline V gene data show CDR1 as KGHSH and CDR2 as LQKENI. This CDR3 has 14 amino acids. J lost 1 base, V lost 6 bases, and 2 bases had no gene match. CDR3 coding DNA: TGTGCCAGCTCCGGGACAGGATCCTACAATGAGCAGTTCTTC. Translating gives CASSGTGSYNEQFF. Based on the CDR3 plus reference TRBV18 and TRBJ2-1, the full variable domain is NAGVMQNPRHLVRRRGQEARLRCSPMKGHSHVYWYRQLPEEGLKFMVYLQKENIIDESGMPKERFSAEFPKEGPSILRIQQVVRGDSAAYFCASSGTGSYNEQFFGPGTRLTVL.

This clone was detected only once. This sequence joins TRBV27 and TRBJ2-4; weak D call: TRBD1 (5 bases). The CDR3 runs to 13 residues. Trimming removed 3 bases from V and 8 bases from J, with 11 bases in between. Germline V gene lookup returns CDR1 MNHEY and CDR2 SMNVEV (reference sequence). The CDR3 region is CASSLQGGDIQYF. The CDR3 region has the DNA TGTGCCAGCAGTTTGCAGGGTGGGGACATTCAGTACTTC.

This clone has only a few counts. This chain connects TRBV6-1 to TRBJ1-5; 7 positions agree with TRBD1. The V gene's germline CDR1 is MNHNS and CDR2 SASEGT. J gave up 6 bases and V 3 bases, and 11 bases lay outside the gene matches. The CDR3 runs to 16 residues. The CDR3: CASSDIGTVGPQPQHF. As DNA, the CDR3 is TGTGCCAGCAGTGACATTGGGACAGTCGGTCCTCAGCCCCAGCATTTT.

This sequence joins TRBV29-1 and TRBJ1-1; 8 bases map to TRBD1. The CDR3 sequence is 13 residues long. CDR1 and CDR2 (germline): SQVTM, ANQGSEA. J was trimmed by 2 bases and V by 7 bases; bases with no gene match: 6. CDR3 sequence (DNA): TGCAGCGCCGGAACAGGGGGAAACACTGAAGCTTTCTTT. Translated, it gives CSAGTGGNTEAFF.

On this clone: A far bigger clonotype differs at one base, so this is likely a read error. This chain uses TRBV6-1 with TRBJ2-1; no clear D gene. Germline assignment: CDR1 MNHNS and CDR2 SASEGT. The length of the CDR3 is 13 residues. Between the trimmed V and J ends, which lost 3 bases and 10 bases, there was a span of 13 bases. The CDR3 spells CASSEYRFYEQFF. For the CDR3, the DNA is TGTGCCAGCAGTGAGTACCGGTTCTACGAGCAGTTCTTC.

The V call is TRBV30, the J call TRBJ2-7; D uncertain. Deletions cut 3 bases from V and 3 bases from J, with 6 bases between. Germline values: CDR1 GTSNPN, CDR2 SVGIG (reference sequence). The CDR3 runs to 11 residues. In DNA form, the CDR3 reads TGTGCCTGGAGGGCTCACTACGAGCAGTACTTC. Its protein is CAWRAHYEQYF.

The chain is built from TRBV9 and TRBJ1-1; a possible D gene is TRBD1 (5 bases). This CDR3 region has 14 residues. Trimming removed 3 bases at V and 9 bases at J, with 18 bases between. Germline assignment: CDR1 SGDLS and CDR2 YYNGEE. The CDR3 spells CASSADRSVPKAFF. Here the CDR3 DNA reads TGTGCCAGCAGCGCAGACAGAAGTGTCCCCAAAGCTTTCTTT.

This clone was detected only once. The rearrangement uses TRBV30 and TRBJ2-7; perhaps TRBD1 as D (6 bases). The germline V gene encodes CDR1 GTSNPN and CDR2 SVGIG (reference sequence). The CDR3 is 12 amino acids. Trimming stripped 6 bases from V and 2 bases from J, with 11 bases between. CDR3 DNA: TGTGCCTGTGGGGACAACACCTACGAGCAGTACTTC. This translates into CACGDNTYEQYF.

The chain uses TRBV4-3 and TRBJ2-7; TRBD1 aligns across 11 bases. The V segment lost 0 bases and the J segment 3 bases; nucleotides outside the gene matches: 7. CDR3 length: 17 residues. CDR1 is LGHNA and CDR2 is YSLEER in the germline V gene. CDR3 nucleotides: TGCGCCAGCAGCCAAGAAACCCCCGGGACAGGGGGCTACGAGCAGTACTTC. Amino acid sequence: CASSQETPGTGGYEQYF.

This clone was recorded once. The chain is built from TRBV2 and TRBJ2-2, with 7 bases aligning to TRBD2. Per germline, CDR1 SNHLY and CDR2 FYNNEI. The V gene end was trimmed by 8 bases and the J gene end by 5 bases; junction bases not matched to a gene: 17. This CDR3 region has 17 residues. The CDR3 bases are TGTGCCAGCGGGGGGGTAGCCGTACCCATGGGAACCGGGGAGCTGTTTTTT. This encodes CASGGVAVPMGTGELFF.

This clone has only one observation. This chain connects TRBV19 to TRBJ2-1; TRBD2 matches 9 bases. The CDR3 is made up of 17 amino acids. V dropped 5 bases and J dropped 4; count of bases not matched to a gene: 12. Germline CDR1 and CDR2: LNHDA and SQIVND (reference sequence). Written as DNA, the CDR3 is TGTGCCAGTAGTCCCCTTTCTAGCGGGACTAGGTACAATGAGCAGTTCTTC. Its translation: CASSPLSSGTRYNEQFF.

The J gene is TRBJ2-2, the V gene TRBV9; D possibly corresponds to TRBD2 (6 bases). Per the germline V gene, CDR1 is SGDLS and CDR2 is YYNGEE. CDR3 length equals 15 residues. The V end lost 3 bases, the J end lost 1 base, and 10 bases lay between the germline ends. CDR3 protein: CASSGVGGNTGELFF. CDR3 bases: TGTGCCAGCAGCGGCGTCGGGGGGAACACCGGGGAGCTGTTTTTT. The whole variable domain, filled in from reference TRBV9 and TRBJ2-2, reads DSGVTQTPKHLITATGQRVTLRCSPRSGDLSVYWYQQSLDQGLQFLIQYYNGEERAKGNILERFSAQQFPDLHSELNLSSLELGDSALYFCASSGVGGNTGELFFGEGSRLTVL.

This clone is a singleton in its sample. The gene calls are TRBV6-5 and TRBJ1-4, with no clear D. Between the trimmed V and J ends, which lost 4 bases and 4 bases, there was a span of 13 bases. Germline loops: CDR1 MNHEY, CDR2 SVGAGI. The CDR3 is made up of 15 amino acids. CDR3 amino acids: CASSLSPGNNEKLFF. CDR3 in DNA: TGTGCCAGCAGTTTGTCCCCGGGGAATAATGAAAAACTGTTTTTT.

The chain is built from TRBV14 and TRBJ1-1; D may be TRBD1 (5 bases). Trimming left V 0 bases short and J 9 bases short, with 8 bases between. This CDR3 has 12 residues. CDR1 is SGHDN, CDR2 FVKESK, per germline. The CDR3 is CASSQDKGKAFF. CDR3 DNA sequence: TGTGCCAGCAGCCAAGATAAGGGGAAAGCTTTCTTT.

J is TRBJ2-3 and V is TRBV4-1; 7 nucleotides align to TRBD2. CDR1 and CDR2 (germline): MGHRA, YSYEKL. The CDR3 totals 16 residues. V shed 8 bases and J 2 bases; nucleotides not matched to a gene: 13. DNA of the CDR3: TGCGCCAGCGGGGGAGCGGGGTTTTTTTTCACAGATACGCAGTATTTT. Its protein product is CASGGAGFFFTDTQYF.

With respect to this clone: Other DNA variants within this sample encode the same CDR3. The chain is built from TRBV29-1 and TRBJ2-1; D assignment may be TRBD1 or TRBD2 (6 bases each). CDR1 and CDR2 from the germline V gene are SQVTM and ANQGSEA. The CDR3 covers 12 residues. V lost 4 bases and J lost 7, with 11 bases in between. The CDR3 is CSVGEGGNEQFF. For the CDR3, the DNA is TGCAGCGTTGGAGAGGGGGGAAATGAGCAGTTCTTC.

The chain links TRBV5-6 to TRBJ2-7, with D possibly matching TRBD1 (7 bases). Between the trimmed V and J ends, which lost 5 bases and 2 bases, there was a span of 17 bases. CDR3 size: 15 residues. Germline V CDR1 and CDR2: SGHDT, YYEEEE. CDR3 DNA sequence: TGTGCCAGCAGTTCTTGGGGGGACAGTACCTACGAGCAGTACTTC. Amino acids: CASSSWGDSTYEQYF. The complete variable domain, with remaining parts taken from reference TRBV5-6 and TRBJ2-7, reads DAGVTQSPTHLIKTRGQQVTLRCSPKSGHDTVSWYQQALGQGPQFIFQYYEEEERQRGNFPDRFSGHQFPNYSSELNVNALLLGDSALYLCASSSWGDSTYEQYFGPGTRLTVT.

The V and J genes are TRBV5-1 and TRBJ2-1; TRBD2 agrees at 8 bases. Losses at the gene ends were 8 bases for V and 8 bases for J; bases not matched to a gene: 15. Germline CDR1 and CDR2: SGHRS and YFSETQ. The CDR3 covers 15 residues. The CDR3 region has the DNA TGCGCCAGTTCCTTGACCGGGAGGGCCCCCCATGAGCAGTTCTTC. Encoded protein: CASSLTGRAPHEQFF.

The rearrangement joins TRBV9 to TRBJ1-2, with 7 nucleotides matching TRBD1. V trimming: 4 bases; J trimming: 0 bases; junction bases outside the gene matches: 9. Looked up from germline, CDR1 is SGDLS and CDR2 is YYNGEE. This CDR3 spans 16 amino acids. The CDR3: CASSPRRDRANYGYTF. CDR3 nucleotide sequence: TGTGCCAGCAGCCCCCGAAGGGACAGAGCTAACTATGGCTACACCTTC.